This entry lists 18 T cell receptor beta chains sequenced from one sample in a study of radiation and T cells in renal cell carcinoma. As to time point: blood 2 weeks post-SBRT. Treatment denoted: 15 Gy SBRT to primary tumor, nephrectomy 4 weeks later. Clones were read by immunoSEQ multiplex PCR, and TCRdb kept only the in-frame ones, dropping some. The sample consists of 120,000 or so clones, around 85% of them appearing once. The sample consisted of blood, taken from a patient whose treatment included radiotherapy and nephrectomy. These receptors all stem from a man aged 45-65 years with renal cell carcinoma.

This clone was seen repeatedly, ten times or more. The chain employs TRBV19 and TRBJ1-1, with 8 bases lining up with TRBD1. The length of the CDR3 is 16 residues. V was pared by 7 bases and J by 4 bases, with 14 bases of the junction left unmatched. The V gene's germline CDR1 is LNHDA and CDR2 SQIVND (reference sequence). The CDR3 is CASTSGSGTGGTEAFF. CDR3 nucleotide sequence: TGTGCCAGTACCTCTGGCTCAGGGACAGGAGGCACTGAAGCTTTCTTT.

The chain has TRBV5-5 and TRBJ2-1; D uncertain. V was cut by 5 bases and J by 3 bases, with 6 bases left in between. Germline CDR1 is SGHKS and CDR2 is YYEKEE (reference sequence). This CDR3 contains 12 residues. DNA of the CDR3: TGTGCCAGCAGTGATCTCTACAATGAGCAGTTCTTC. This encodes CASSDLYNEQFF. Full variable domain (missing parts from reference TRBV5-5 and TRBJ2-1): DAGVTQSPTHLIKTRGQQVTLRCSPISGHKSVSWYQQVLGQGPQFIFQYYEKEERGRGNFPDRFSARQFPNYSSELNVNALLLGDSALYLCASSDLYNEQFFGPGTRLTVL.

The chain has TRBV5-1 and TRBJ1-3, with 12 bases matching TRBD1. The junction had 5 bases not matched to a gene; V was cut back by 0 bases and J by 1 base. CDR1 and CDR2 (germline): SGHRS, YFSETQ. The CDR3 is 18 amino acids. The CDR3 DNA reads TGCGCCAGCAGCTTGGCCGGGACAGGGGGCAAGTCTGGAAACACCATATATTTT. It encodes CASSLAGTGGKSGNTIYF.

J is TRBJ2-2 and V is TRBV9; 12 nucleotides line up with TRBD2. The germline CDR1 and CDR2 sequences are SGDLS and YYNGEE. V gave up 1 base and J gave up 4 bases; unmatched junction bases: 20. The CDR3 is 22 amino acids. CDR3 DNA: TGTGCCAGCAGCGTATCGACCCCCTCCGGACTAGCGGGGTTCGCGTCCACCGGGGAGCTGTTTTTT. Translation: CASSVSTPSGLAGFASTGELFF.

This rearrangement joins TRBV6-4 to TRBJ2-1, with 12 bases matching TRBD2. CDR3 length equals 15 residues. The germline V gene has CDR1 MRHNA and CDR2 SNTAGT. Losses at the gene ends were 5 bases for V and 6 bases for J; bases not matched to a gene: 5. CDR3 loop: CASSPLAGGGNEQFF. DNA of the CDR3: TGTGCCAGCAGTCCCCTAGCGGGGGGGGGCAATGAGCAGTTCTTC.

This chain links TRBV4-3 with TRBJ2-5; D is possibly TRBD2 (6 bases). V was clipped by 2 bases and J by 1 base, with 11 bases between them. The CDR3 runs to 15 residues. Germline V gene sequence: CDR1 LGHNA, CDR2 YSLEER. CDR3 loop: CASSQTGDFQETQYF. In DNA form, the CDR3 reads TGCGCCAGCAGCCAAACCGGGGACTTCCAAGAGACCCAGTACTTC.

The chain employs TRBV5-1 and TRBJ2-7; the D is unclear. Germline-derived CDR1 and CDR2 are SGHRS and YFSETQ. The V and J ends lost 0 bases and 3 bases respectively, with 13 bases between them. The CDR3 is made up of 15 amino acids. In DNA form, the CDR3 reads TGCGCCAGCAGCTTGGACCTCGACACTGGCTACGAGCAGTACTTC. It translates to CASSLDLDTGYEQYF.

V usage is TRBV15 and J usage is TRBJ2-1; the D gene is possibly TRBD2 (6 bases). This CDR3 has 16 residues. V lost 2 bases, J lost 9 bases, and 20 bases lay in between. CDR1 and CDR2 (germline): LNHNV, YYDKDF (reference sequence). CDR3 loop: CATSRNRLDSYLEQFF. The CDR3 coding sequence is TGTGCCACCAGCAGAAATAGACTAGACTCTTATCTTGAGCAGTTCTTC.

V gene TRBV30 combines with J gene TRBJ1-6; D unclear. Germline V lookup: CDR1 GTSNPN, CDR2 SVGIG (reference sequence). The length of the CDR3 is 17 residues. Trimming cost V 2 bases and J 0 bases, with 14 bases left between them. The DNA of the CDR3 is TGTGCCTGGAGTAGCCGGCCGGTGAGCTCCTATAATTCACCCCTCCACTTT. It encodes CAWSSRPVSSYNSPLHF.

The rearrangement joins TRBV27 to TRBJ1-6, with 8 bases fitting TRBD1. The germline V gene encodes CDR1 MNHEY and CDR2 SMNVEV (reference sequence). The CDR3 contains 16 residues. V dropped 6 bases and J dropped 3; count of bases not matched to a gene: 7. The DNA for the CDR3 is TGTGCCAGCAGACAGATACAGGGGGGCTATAATTCACCCCTCCACTTT. As protein: CASRQIQGGYNSPLHF.

With respect to this clone: Germline and junction disagree at one end, which may indicate a read error. This chain uses TRBV4-1 with TRBJ1-5; 8 bases match TRBD1. The V gene's germline CDR1 is MGHRA and CDR2 YSYEKL. CDR3 size: 16 residues. The CDR3 loop reads CASSIKADRGPQSQHF. The CDR3 DNA sequence: TGCGCCAGCAGTATCAAGGCTGACAGGGGCCCTCAGTCCCAGCATTTT.

The chain uses TRBV4-3 and TRBJ1-2, with 7 nucleotides matching TRBD1. The CDR3 loop spans 15 amino acids. Germline V lookup: CDR1 LGHNA, CDR2 YSLEER. Germline trimming cut 4 bases from V and 2 bases from J; bases unmatched to any gene: 7. CDR3 sequence reads: CASSPRGTANYGYTF. As DNA, the CDR3 is TGCGCCAGCAGCCCCAGGGGGACAGCAAACTATGGCTACACCTTC.

The chain employs TRBV5-8 and TRBJ1-5, with D perhaps TRBD1 (6 bases). Germline CDR1 reads SGHTS; CDR2 reads YDEGEE. This CDR3 region has 13 residues. V dropped 1 base and J dropped 7 bases, with 9 bases sitting between them. CDR3: CASSLTGTQPQHF. The DNA for the CDR3 is TGTGCCAGCAGCTTGACAGGGACCCAGCCCCAGCATTTT.

The chain joins TRBV30 to TRBJ2-3; weak D call: TRBD2 (5 bases). Germline V gives CDR1 GTSNPN, CDR2 SVGIG (reference sequence). This CDR3 comprises 12 residues. Trimming left V 1 base short and J 8 bases short, with 10 bases between. The CDR3 here is CAWSETTGTQYF. CDR3 DNA: TGTGCCTGGAGTGAGACTACGGGTACGCAGTATTTT.

The genes are TRBV19 and TRBJ1-2; maybe TRBD1 (6 bases). Germline CDR1 reads LNHDA; CDR2 reads SQIVND (reference sequence). The CDR3 runs to 13 residues. The V gene lost 6 bases and the J gene lost 6 bases, with 14 bases spanning the gap. CDR3 region: CASRAQGIDGYTF. The CDR3 coding sequence is TGTGCCAGTAGGGCACAGGGTATCGATGGCTACACCTTC.

The chain joins TRBV29-1 to TRBJ1-2; 7 nucleotides align to TRBD1. The germline V gene has CDR1 SQVTM and CDR2 ANQGSEA. The CDR3 consists of 12 residues. Trimming cost V 7 bases and J 8 bases; bases outside gene matches: 10. CDR3 bases: TGCAGCGCCTCGGGACAGTACGCAGGCTACACCTTC. This gives the protein CSASGQYAGYTF.

This clone has just one count. The chain is built from TRBV6-6 and TRBJ2-1; D might be TRBD1 or TRBD2, each matching 5 bases. This CDR3 region has 13 residues. The germline gives CDR1 MNHNY, CDR2 SVGAGI (reference sequence). V shed 3 bases and J shed 6 bases, with 9 bases lying between them. The CDR3 nucleotides read TGTGCCAGCAGTTATGAGGGGAGCAATGAGCAGTTCTTC. This codes for CASSYEGSNEQFF.

This clone was seen only once. This sequence joins TRBV5-1 and TRBJ2-5, with TRBD1 matching 7 bases. In germline, CDR1 is SGHRS, CDR2 YFSETQ. The trim removed 3 bases at V and 4 bases at J, leaving 12 bases unmatched. The CDR3 has 16 amino acids. The CDR3 DNA reads as TGCGCCAGCAGCTCGGGCCCGACAGGGATGGGAGAGACCCAGTACTTC. Protein product: CASSSGPTGMGETQYF.